This T cell receptor beta chain was documented in a study of blood T cells in healthy people across ages. Whole-study results and caveats: Long-lived and aged donors differed, with more naive CD4+ cells and higher diversity in the long-lived.

Samples had at least 7 million PBMCs isolated from them. The CDR3 sequence is 14 residues long. V lost 0 bases and J lost 4; bases outside the gene matches: 4. CDR1 and CDR2 (germline): DFQATT, SNEGSKA (reference sequence). Worth noting for this clonotype: Its antigen is unknown.

Primed by a sample-barcoded 5' primer and a J-beta primer mix, a second PCR proceeded for roughly 6 to 12 cycles. A minimum of 2.5 million CDR3-containing paired-end reads was obtained for each sample. TCRdb independently ran MiXCR on the 5' RACE reads; one entry per CDR3 protein. In the table there are roughly 800,000 distinct CDR3 sequences, more than 45% of which are singletons. The source of this sequence is a man aged 30-40 years in good health. The chain employs TRBV20-1 and TRBJ2-3, with TRBD1 matching over 7 bases. Sequencing input: blood. CDR3 region: CSAREPDRADTQYF. Here the CDR3 DNA reads TGCAGTGCTAGAGAGCCCGACAGGGCAGATACGCAGTATTTT.